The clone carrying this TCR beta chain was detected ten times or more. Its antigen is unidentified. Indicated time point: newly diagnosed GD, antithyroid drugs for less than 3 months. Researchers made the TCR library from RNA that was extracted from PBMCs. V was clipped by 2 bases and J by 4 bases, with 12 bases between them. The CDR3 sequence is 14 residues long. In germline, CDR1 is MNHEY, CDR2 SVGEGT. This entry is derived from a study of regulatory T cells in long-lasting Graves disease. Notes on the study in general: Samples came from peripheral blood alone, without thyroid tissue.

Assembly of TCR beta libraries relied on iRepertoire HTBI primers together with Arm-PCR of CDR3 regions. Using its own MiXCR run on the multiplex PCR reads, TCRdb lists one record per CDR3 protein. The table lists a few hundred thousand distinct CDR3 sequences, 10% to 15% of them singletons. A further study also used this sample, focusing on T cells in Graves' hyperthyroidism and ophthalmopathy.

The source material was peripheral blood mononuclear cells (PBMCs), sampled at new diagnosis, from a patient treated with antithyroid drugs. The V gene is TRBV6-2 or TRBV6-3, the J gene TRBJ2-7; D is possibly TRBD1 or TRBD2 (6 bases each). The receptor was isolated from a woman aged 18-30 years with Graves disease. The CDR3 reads CASSYRGQFYEQYF. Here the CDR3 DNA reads TGTGCCAGCAGTTACCGGGGGCAGTTTTACGAGCAGTACTTC.